One and the same sample provided the 25 T cell receptor beta chains below, sequenced in a study of neurological immune-mediated disorders. Each CDR3 protein is one row after TCRdb ran MiXCR on the 5' RACE reads. Counted here are roughly 74,000 distinct CDR3 sequences, less than 5.5% occurring once; the ten biggest clones make up 7.4%. The sequenced sample consisted of PBMCs. The receptor set was obtained from a man younger than 30 with multiple sclerosis.

This clonotype came up many times. V is TRBV7-8 and J is TRBJ2-7; the D gene is possibly TRBD2 (5 bases). The CDR3 covers 17 residues. V was cut by 0 bases and J by 0 bases, with 15 bases left in between. Germline loops: CDR1 SGHVS, CDR2 FQNEAQ. The CDR3 nucleotides are TGTGCCAGCAGCTTAGCCTTTCCGGGATCGAGCTCCTACGAGCAGTACTTC. This encodes CASSLAFPGSSSYEQYF.

As for this clonotype: Just one base apart from a much larger clone, this may be a read error. This chain links TRBV20-1 with TRBJ1-1; D might be TRBD1 (5 bases). The CDR3 loop spans 11 amino acids. Deletions cut 5 bases from V and 11 bases from J, with 15 bases between. The germline V gene encodes CDR1 DFQATT and CDR2 SNEGSKA (reference sequence). The CDR3 loop is CSAEDGGFAFF. The DNA of the CDR3 is TGCAGTGCTGAAGACGGGGGGTTTGCTTTCTTT.

This clonotype was observed at least ten times. The CDR3 loop reads CASSFRIRGGTPKEEKLFF. For the CDR3, the DNA is TGTGCCAGCAGCTTTCGCATCCGTGGTGGGACACCGAAGGAGGAAAAACTGTTTTTT. This chain links TRBV7-9 with TRBJ1-4; tentatively, D is TRBD1 (6 bases). Germline V gene lookup returns CDR1 SEHNR and CDR2 FQNEAQ (reference sequence). This CDR3 comprises 19 residues. Trimming removed 3 bases at V and 8 bases at J, with 28 bases between.

This clonotype was seen at least ten times. The gene calls are TRBV10-3 and TRBJ1-5; D remains unclear. The length of the CDR3 is 13 residues. V was cut by 4 bases and J by 5 bases, with 9 bases left in between. In germline, CDR1 is ENHRY, CDR2 SYGVKD. The DNA for the CDR3 is TGTGCCATCAGTGCGGCCGCCGATCAGCCCCAGCATTTT. Residues: CAISAAADQPQHF.

This clonotype was observed many times. The chain uses TRBV20-1 and TRBJ2-1; D not resolved. Germline V gene lookup returns CDR1 DFQATT and CDR2 SNEGSKA (reference sequence). The CDR3 is made up of 14 amino acids. V was shortened by 0 bases and J by 7 bases, with 13 bases between the two germline ends. The CDR3 loop is CSARDEVGANEQFF. In DNA form, the CDR3 reads TGCAGTGCTAGAGATGAAGTAGGAGCAAATGAGCAGTTCTTC.

This clonotype appeared many times. The chain joins TRBV5-4 to TRBJ2-7, with unresolved D. Looked up from germline, CDR1 is SGHNT and CDR2 is YYREEE (reference sequence). This CDR3 has 14 residues. The ends were cut back, 0 bases at V and 4 bases at J, with 11 bases in the middle. For the CDR3, the DNA is TGTGCCAGCAGCTTGGGGCGGTATAGTTACGAGCAGTACTTC. It encodes CASSLGRYSYEQYF.

Turning to this clonotype: The CDR3 does not end in the conserved phenylalanine or tryptophan, so this is likely a read error. The genes are TRBV2 and TRBJ2-2; 8 bases match TRBD1. This CDR3 is 14 amino acids long. The V segment lost 6 bases and the J segment 1 base; nucleotides outside the gene matches: 1. Looked up from germline, CDR1 is SNHLY and CDR2 is FYNNEI. CDR3 sequence (DNA): TGTGCCAGCAGGGGGACAGGGAACACCGGGGAGCTGTTTTTA. Amino acid sequence: CASRGTGNTGELFL.

The table lists this clonotype with many counts. The V and J genes are TRBV5-1 and TRBJ1-5; D remains ambiguous. Germline lookup yields CDR1 SGHRS and CDR2 YFSETQ. The CDR3 totals 13 residues. Trimming pared 1 base from V and 5 bases from J, leaving 7 bases between. In DNA, the CDR3 is TGCGCCAGCAGCTTGACTCATGATCAGCCCCAGCATTTT. It encodes CASSLTHDQPQHF.

This clonotype showed up many times. The rearrangement joins TRBV10-3 to TRBJ2-1; TRBD2 agrees at 10 bases. Germline trimming cut 4 bases from V and 3 bases from J; bases unmatched to any gene: 15. The CDR3 totals 19 residues. CDR1 is ENHRY and CDR2 is SYGVKD in the germline V gene. Here the CDR3 reads CAISVRRTDGLADYNEQFF. The CDR3 nucleotides read TGTGCCATCAGTGTTCGTAGGACAGATGGACTAGCGGACTACAATGAGCAGTTCTTC.

This clonotype was observed at least ten times. V is TRBV6-1 and J is TRBJ2-6; D ambiguous. The CDR3 runs 15 residues. Trimming removed 1 base from V and 0 bases from J, with 4 bases in between. Per germline, CDR1 MNHNS and CDR2 SASEGT. CDR3 DNA sequence: TGTGCCAGCAGTGAAGACAACTCTGGGGCCAACGTCCTGACTTTC. Protein product: CASSEDNSGANVLTF.

This clonotype was counted at least ten times. This chain uses TRBV10-3 with TRBJ2-7, with 7 nucleotides matching TRBD1. Per the germline V gene, CDR1 is ENHRY and CDR2 is SYGVKD. Germline trimming cut 8 bases from V and 4 bases from J; bases unmatched to any gene: 5. CDR3 size: 12 residues. CDR3 in DNA: TGTGCCATCTCGGGACAGAGTTACGAGCAGTACTTC. As protein: CAISGQSYEQYF.

The chain links TRBV27 to TRBJ2-7, with 11 nucleotides matching TRBD2. CDR3 length equals 16 residues. The ends lost 4 bases at V and 0 bases at J; junction bases unmatched: 5. Germline V lookup: CDR1 MNHEY, CDR2 SMNVEV (reference sequence). This chain's CDR3 is CASSSWTSGSSYEQYF. CDR3 DNA sequence: TGTGCCAGCAGTTCATGGACTAGCGGGTCCTCCTACGAGCAGTACTTC.

In its sample, this clonotype was seen many times. The chain uses TRBV15 and TRBJ2-1; unclear D gene. The CDR3 extends over 14 amino acids. Germline values: CDR1 LNHNV, CDR2 YYDKDF (reference sequence). Trimming removed 0 bases from V and 6 bases from J, with 9 bases in between. CDR3 DNA: TGTGCCACCAGCAGAGATCCTATCGCCAATGAGCAGTTCTTC. The encoded protein is CATSRDPIANEQFF.

This clonotype came up many times. The chain uses TRBV9 and TRBJ1-1, with 9 nucleotides matching TRBD1. The germline V gene has CDR1 SGDLS and CDR2 YYNGEE. This CDR3 contains 14 residues. V lost 6 bases and J lost 7; bases outside the gene matches: 10. CDR3 sequence reads: CASNRRGQGSEAFF. DNA of the CDR3: TGTGCCAGCAACCGTAGGGGACAGGGTAGTGAAGCTTTCTTT.

In its sample, this clonotype was seen many times. The chain has TRBV14 and TRBJ2-7; no definite D call. The CDR3 covers 14 residues. Germline assignment: CDR1 SGHDN and CDR2 FVKESK. V shed 3 bases and J shed 6 bases, with 15 bases lying between them. The CDR3 DNA follows: TGTGCCAGCAGCCAGGTACACGGAACTCTCGAGCAGTACTTC. It is translated as CASSQVHGTLEQYF.

At least ten counts were recorded for this clonotype. CDR3 sequence: CASNPTGGTEAFF. Written as DNA, the CDR3 is TGTGCCAGCAACCCCACCGGGGGCACTGAAGCTTTCTTT. The chain has TRBV7-3 and TRBJ1-1; the D gene is possibly TRBD1 (5 bases). Deletions cut 7 bases from V and 4 bases from J, with 13 bases between. In germline, CDR1 is SGHTA, CDR2 FQGTGA. The CDR3 totals 13 residues.

This clonotype was found many times. The chain joins TRBV20-1 to TRBJ2-1; possibly TRBD1 or TRBD2 for D (5 bases each). Trimming cost V 5 bases and J 6 bases, with 14 bases left between them. Germline assignment: CDR1 DFQATT and CDR2 SNEGSKA (reference sequence). CDR3 size: 13 residues. Here the CDR3 DNA reads TGCAGTGCTGGGACGTCCGCGGTCAATGAGCAGTTCTTC. Protein product: CSAGTSAVNEQFF.

As concerns this clonotype: At one end the junction does not follow the germline gene, possibly because of a read error. The chain couples TRBV7-9 to TRBJ2-4; TRBD1 matches at 8 bases. This CDR3 is 15 amino acids long. CDR1 is SEHNR, CDR2 FQNEAQ, per germline (reference sequence). CDR3 nucleotide sequence: TGTGCCAGCAGAGGACAGGGAATAGCCAAAAAAATTCAGTACTTC. Its protein product is CASRGQGIAKKIQYF.

In this sample, this clonotype turned up a few times. The chain employs TRBV20-1 and TRBJ1-4, with TRBD1 as a possible D gene (5 bases). The CDR3 is made up of 15 amino acids. CDR1 is DFQATT, CDR2 SNEGSKA, per germline (reference sequence). V was cut by 2 bases and J by 0 bases, with 10 bases left in between. Written as DNA, the CDR3 is TGCAGTGCTAGACGGGGGGGTACAACTAATGAAAAACTGTTTTTT. This gives the protein CSARRGGTTNEKLFF.

This clonotype was seen ten or more times. The genes are TRBV7-9 and TRBJ2-7, with D perhaps matching TRBD2 (6 bases). The CDR3 loop spans 12 amino acids. Trimming shortened V by 3 bases and J by 11 bases, and 14 bases separated the two germline ends. Per germline, CDR1 SEHNR and CDR2 FQNEAQ (reference sequence). In DNA, the CDR3 is TGTGCCAGCAGCTTGAATAGCGGAGGGGAGTACTTC. As protein: CASSLNSGGEYF.

At least ten counts were recorded for this clonotype. The V and J genes are TRBV5-1 and TRBJ2-3; TRBD1 aligns across 8 bases. CDR1 is SGHRS and CDR2 is YFSETQ in the germline V gene. V shed 4 bases, J shed 6 bases, and the junction held 10 bases outside the gene matches. The CDR3 loop spans 15 amino acids. The CDR3 DNA reads as TGCGCCAGCAGCGCCCCTCAGGGGGCCGCGGATACGCAGTATTTT. It translates to CASSAPQGAADTQYF.

Ten or more counts support this clonotype. V usage is TRBV6-6 and J usage is TRBJ2-2; no clear D gene. V was clipped by 4 bases and J by 4 bases, with 7 bases between them. The CDR3 is 13 amino acids. The V gene's germline CDR1 is MNHNY and CDR2 SVGAGI (reference sequence). The CDR3: CASSLQTTGELFF. The CDR3 bases are TGTGCCAGCAGTTTACAGACCACCGGGGAGCTGTTTTTT.

This clonotype was detected ten times or more. The V call is TRBV5-1, the J call TRBJ2-4, with D hard to call. Trimming shortened V by 0 bases and J by 5 bases, and 6 bases separated the two germline ends. Germline V gene sequence: CDR1 SGHRS, CDR2 YFSETQ. The length of the CDR3 is 13 residues. CDR3 sequence: CASSLVGENIQYF. DNA for the CDR3: TGCGCCAGCAGCTTGGTCGGAGAAAACATTCAGTACTTC.

This clonotype was recorded at least ten times. The chain has TRBV18 and TRBJ2-7; 9 bases map to TRBD1. CDR1 KGHSH and CDR2 LQKENI come from the germline V gene. CDR3 length: 15 residues. Unmatched junction bases numbered 8, after V lost 6 bases and J lost 2 bases. CDR3 sequence (DNA): TGTGCCAGCTCCCAAGGACAGGGGAGAACCTACGAGCAGTACTTC. It is translated as CASSQGQGRTYEQYF.

This clonotype was counted at least ten times. The germline gene is not matched at one end of the junction; a read error may be the cause. This chain links TRBV9 with TRBJ1-5; a possible D gene is TRBD1 (6 bases). CDR3 length: 14 residues. Germline loops: CDR1 SGDLS, CDR2 YYNGEE. The chain's CDR3 is CASSGGQPNQPQNF. Written as DNA, the CDR3 is TGTGCCAGCAGCGGCGGACAGCCCAATCAGCCCCAGAATTTT.